The clone carrying this T cell receptor beta chain was seen more than once but under ten times. The record originates from a study of response to subunit inactivated influenza vaccine. TCRdb re-analysed the RT-PCR reads in MiXCR, keeping a single row per CDR3 protein. The table has about 240,000 distinct CDR3 sequences, 12% seen once. Trimming took 8 bases from V and 4 from J; bases not matched to a gene: 18. The length of the CDR3 is 17 residues. Germline V gene lookup returns CDR1 SQVTM and CDR2 ANQGSEA. This clonotype was obtained from a man aged 50-60 years who received an inactivated influenza vaccine. The sequenced sample was non-naive T cells sorted from PBMCs, obtained less than 15 days before vaccination. The genes are TRBV29-1 and TRBJ1-5; 9 bases are a match to TRBD1. CDR3 coding DNA: TGCAGCCCGTTCCTGGACCAACGGGACAGGGTAAATCAGCCCCAGCATTTT. This codes for CSPFLDQRDRVNQPQHF.